This T cell receptor beta chain was identified in a study of blood T cell repertoires in COVID-19 (TCRdb year 2020). Looking at the study overall: The collaborator samples originated in the United States, Italy and Spain and spanned the acute and convalescent phases of COVID-19. Deeply sampled blood TCRbeta repertoires from subjects exposed to, actively infected with, or recovered from COVID-19 were included in the dataset. Samples were obtained from the ongoing ImmuneRACE study (first 160 participants) and from approximately 1,200 subjects provided by 6 global collaborators. Where HLA class I and class II types were available, the types were taken from metadata supplied by the sample provider, not from assay-based typing. The sample metadata nearly always contained a de-identified subject ID, COVID-19 status, age in years and sex. The repertoires were made available in a free public database intended to serve as a resource for research on the immune response to SARS-CoV-2. The material from the prospective study consisted of cDNA or gDNA derived from T cells, B-cell-depleted T cells, or PBMCs. General findings and caveats noted by the study authors: How much clinical and demographic metadata was included differed by source and by participant, and the metadata was provided uncurated.

The CDR3 covers 14 residues, taking in both the cysteine and the phenylalanine. Only the CDR3 DNA stays, 42 bases, in frame from base 1. In regard to this clone: Its target antigen remains unknown. The sample holds no much larger clone one base away, and base qualities are not on file.

Enrolling through a virtual design, the prospective study's participants ranged in age from roughly 18 to 95 years and lived across more than 20 United States geographic areas. Cohort assignment in the prospective study relied on participant-reported clinical history from a screening survey and a study questionnaire. For ImmuneRACE Cohort 3, a participant was defined as recovered based on two consecutive negative NP/OP PCR tests, clearance by a healthcare professional, or resolution of symptoms. Each participant in the prospective study had whole blood, serum and a nasopharyngeal or oropharyngeal swab collected by mobile phlebotomists. Over an approximately 2-month period, participants in the prospective study had the option of providing additional blood draws and questionnaires. Prospective study blood samples were shipped either frozen or at room temperature before DNA extraction. The immunoSEQ Assay, a bias-controlled multiplex PCR, was used to amplify TCRbeta CDR3 regions from genomic DNA. Per the authors' processing: Within the assay, amplification of reference gene primers was used to estimate how many nucleated cells each sample contained. Sequence reads were collapsed and filtered to measure the absolute abundance of every unique TCRbeta CDR3 rearrangement. For each sample, productive Simpson clonality was calculated by taking the square root of Simpson's diversity index across productive rearrangements. The source is immuneACCESS, and TCRdb retained only in-frame sequences with V and J called. Part of the clones is not carried over; for the studies checked, unresolved V genes explain less than half of this, and the remainder is unexplained. Clonal size and the V and J genes are those of that table, whereas D and trimming came from the DNA. In this sample the table shows 300,000 to 350,000 clones, approximately 85% of which occur a single time. Of the sample, 2.2% is held by the ten largest clones.

The clonotype comes from a man younger than 40 who had recovered from COVID-19. The specimen sequenced was PBMCs or T cells enriched from blood (not recorded which). This chain joins TRBV21-1 to TRBJ2-2; TRBD2, the table's D call, was not compared with the DNA. TRBV21-1 is a recognized pseudogene. For the CDR3, the sequence is CASSRLAGGGELFF. The sequenced DNA: TGTGCCAGCAGTCGACTAGCGGGGGGCGGGGAGCTGTTTTTT.